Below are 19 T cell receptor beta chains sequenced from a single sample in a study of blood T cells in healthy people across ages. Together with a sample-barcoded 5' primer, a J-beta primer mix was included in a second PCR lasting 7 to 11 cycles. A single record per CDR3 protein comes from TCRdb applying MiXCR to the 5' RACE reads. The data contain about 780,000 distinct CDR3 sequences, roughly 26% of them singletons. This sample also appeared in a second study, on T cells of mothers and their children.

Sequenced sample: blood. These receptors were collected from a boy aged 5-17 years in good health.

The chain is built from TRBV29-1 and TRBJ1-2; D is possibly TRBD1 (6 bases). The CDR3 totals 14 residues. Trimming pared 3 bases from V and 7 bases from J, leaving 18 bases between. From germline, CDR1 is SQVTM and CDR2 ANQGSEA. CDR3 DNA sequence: TGCAGCGTTGACAATACAGGGTGGGAATTTGGCTACACCTTC. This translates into CSVDNTGWEFGYTF.

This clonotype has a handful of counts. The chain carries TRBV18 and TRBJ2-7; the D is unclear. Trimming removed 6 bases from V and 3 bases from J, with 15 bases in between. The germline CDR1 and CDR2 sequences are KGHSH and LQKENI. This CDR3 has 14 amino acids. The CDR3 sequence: CASSGREASYEQYF. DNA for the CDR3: TGTGCCAGCTCGGGCCGTGAGGCAAGCTACGAGCAGTACTTC.

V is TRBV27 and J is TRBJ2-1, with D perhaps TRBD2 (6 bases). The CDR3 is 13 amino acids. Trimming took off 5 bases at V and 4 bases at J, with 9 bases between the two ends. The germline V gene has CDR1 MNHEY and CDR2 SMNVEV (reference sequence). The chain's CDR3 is CASSGGMYNEQFF. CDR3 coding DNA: TGTGCCAGCAGTGGGGGGATGTACAATGAGCAGTTCTTC.

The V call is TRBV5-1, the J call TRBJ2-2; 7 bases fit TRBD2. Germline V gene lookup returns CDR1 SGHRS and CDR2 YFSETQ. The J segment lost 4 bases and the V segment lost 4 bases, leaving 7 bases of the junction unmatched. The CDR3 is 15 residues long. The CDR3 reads CASSLTSVGTGELFF. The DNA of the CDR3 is TGCGCCAGCAGCCTTACTAGCGTCGGCACCGGGGAGCTGTTTTTT.

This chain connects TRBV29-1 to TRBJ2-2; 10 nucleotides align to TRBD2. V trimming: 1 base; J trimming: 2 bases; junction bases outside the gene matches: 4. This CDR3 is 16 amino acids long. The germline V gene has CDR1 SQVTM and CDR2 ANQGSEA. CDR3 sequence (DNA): TGCAGCGTTGAAGGTCTAGCGGGGGCCAACACCGGGGAGCTGTTTTTT. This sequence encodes CSVEGLAGANTGELFF.

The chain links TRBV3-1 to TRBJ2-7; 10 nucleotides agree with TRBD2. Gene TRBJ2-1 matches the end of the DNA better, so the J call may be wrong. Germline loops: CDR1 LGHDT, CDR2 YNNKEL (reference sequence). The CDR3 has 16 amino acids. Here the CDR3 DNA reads TGTGCCAGCAGCCTAGCCGGGACTAGCGTAGACAATGAGCAGTTCTTC. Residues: CASSLAGTSVDNEQFF.

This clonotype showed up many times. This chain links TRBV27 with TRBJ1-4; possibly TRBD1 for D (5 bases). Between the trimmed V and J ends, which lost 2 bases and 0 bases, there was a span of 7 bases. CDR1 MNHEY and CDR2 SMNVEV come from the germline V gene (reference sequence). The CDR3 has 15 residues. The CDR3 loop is CASSLVGATNEKLFF. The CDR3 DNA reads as TGTGCCAGCAGTTTAGTGGGGGCAACTAATGAAAAACTGTTTTTT. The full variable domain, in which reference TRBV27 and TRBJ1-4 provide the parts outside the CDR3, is EAQVTQNPRYLITVTGKKLTVTCSQNMNHEYMSWYRQDPGLGLRQIYYSMNVEVTDKGDVPEGYKVSRKEKRNFPLILESPSPNQTSLYFCASSLVGATNEKLFFGSGTQLSVL.

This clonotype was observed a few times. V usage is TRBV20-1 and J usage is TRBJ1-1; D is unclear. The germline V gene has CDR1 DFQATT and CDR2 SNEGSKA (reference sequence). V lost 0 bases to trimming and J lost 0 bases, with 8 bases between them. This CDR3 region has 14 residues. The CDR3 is CSARDEAVNTEAFF. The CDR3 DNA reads TGCAGTGCTAGAGATGAGGCGGTGAACACTGAAGCTTTCTTT.

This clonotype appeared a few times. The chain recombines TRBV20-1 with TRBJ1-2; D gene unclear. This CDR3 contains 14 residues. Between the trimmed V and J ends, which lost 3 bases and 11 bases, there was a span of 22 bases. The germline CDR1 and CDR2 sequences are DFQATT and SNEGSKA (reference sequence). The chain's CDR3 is CSARIFRSVRRYTF. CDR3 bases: TGCAGTGCTAGGATCTTTCGGTCCGTCAGGCGGTACACCTTC.

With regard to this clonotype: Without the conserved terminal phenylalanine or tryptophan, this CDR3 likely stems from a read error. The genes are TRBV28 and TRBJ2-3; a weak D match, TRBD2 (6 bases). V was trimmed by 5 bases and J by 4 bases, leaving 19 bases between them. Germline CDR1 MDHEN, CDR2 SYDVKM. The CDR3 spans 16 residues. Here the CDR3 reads CASSPPGLLGADTQYC. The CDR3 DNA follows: TGTGCCAGCAGTCCCCCGGGACTCCTTGGGGCAGATACGCAGTATTGT.

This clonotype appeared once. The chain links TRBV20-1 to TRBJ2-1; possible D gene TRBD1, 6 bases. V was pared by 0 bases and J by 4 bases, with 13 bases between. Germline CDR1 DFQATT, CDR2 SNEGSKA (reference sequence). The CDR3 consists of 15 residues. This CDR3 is CSARDWSRGYNEQFF. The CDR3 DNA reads TGCAGTGCTAGAGATTGGTCTAGGGGGTACAATGAGCAGTTCTTC.

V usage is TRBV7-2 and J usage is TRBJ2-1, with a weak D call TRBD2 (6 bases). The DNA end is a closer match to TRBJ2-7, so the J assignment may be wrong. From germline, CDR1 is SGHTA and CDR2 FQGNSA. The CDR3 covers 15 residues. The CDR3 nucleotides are TGTGCCAGCAGCTTACGAAAGCGGGTGGCCCACGAGCAGTACGTC. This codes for CASSLRKRVAHEQYV.

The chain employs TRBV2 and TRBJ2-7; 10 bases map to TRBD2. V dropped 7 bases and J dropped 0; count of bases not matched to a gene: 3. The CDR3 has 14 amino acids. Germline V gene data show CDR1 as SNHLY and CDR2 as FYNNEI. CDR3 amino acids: CASTGTSVSYEQYF. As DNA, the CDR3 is TGTGCCAGCACTGGGACTAGCGTCTCCTACGAGCAGTACTTC.

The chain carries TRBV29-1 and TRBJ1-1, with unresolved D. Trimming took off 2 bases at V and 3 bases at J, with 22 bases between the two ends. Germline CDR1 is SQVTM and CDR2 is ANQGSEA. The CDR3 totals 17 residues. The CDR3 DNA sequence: TGCAGCGTTGAATCACCCCTTCACATTGCAGGCGACACTGAAGCTTTCTTT. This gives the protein CSVESPLHIAGDTEAFF.

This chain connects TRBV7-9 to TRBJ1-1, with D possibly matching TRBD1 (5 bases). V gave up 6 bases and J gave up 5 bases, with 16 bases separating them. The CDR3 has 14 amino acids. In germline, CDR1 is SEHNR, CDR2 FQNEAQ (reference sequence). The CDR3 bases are TGTGCCAGCAGGCCGACAGACCGGAGGACTGAAGCTTTCTTT. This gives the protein CASRPTDRRTEAFF. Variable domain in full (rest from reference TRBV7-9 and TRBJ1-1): DTGVSQNPRHKITKRGQNVTFRCDPISEHNRLYWYRQTLGQGPEFLTYFQNEAQLEKSRLLSDRFSAERPKGSFSTLEIQRTEQGDSAMYLCASRPTDRRTEAFFGQGTRLTVV.

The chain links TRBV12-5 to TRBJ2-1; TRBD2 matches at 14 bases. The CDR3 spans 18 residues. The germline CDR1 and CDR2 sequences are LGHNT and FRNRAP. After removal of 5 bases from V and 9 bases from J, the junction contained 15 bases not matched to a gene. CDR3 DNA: TGTGCTAGTGGTCCGACCGCACGACTAGCGGGGGGGCAACGTGAGCAGTTCTTC. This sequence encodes CASGPTARLAGGQREQFF.

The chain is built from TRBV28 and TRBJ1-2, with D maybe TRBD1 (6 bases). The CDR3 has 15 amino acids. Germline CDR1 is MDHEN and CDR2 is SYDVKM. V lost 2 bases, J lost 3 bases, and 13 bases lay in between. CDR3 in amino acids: CASSLTNQGYYGYTF. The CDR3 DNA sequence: TGTGCCAGCAGTTTAACCAATCAGGGGTACTATGGCTACACCTTC.

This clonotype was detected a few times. CDR3 protein: CSARTSGTDTQYF. CDR3 bases: TGCAGTGCTAGGACTAGCGGCACAGATACGCAGTATTTT. The genes are TRBV20-1 and TRBJ2-3; 8 nucleotides match TRBD2. Germline V gene data show CDR1 as DFQATT and CDR2 as SNEGSKA (reference sequence). With 3 bases clipped from V and 1 base from J, the junction kept 0 bases outside the gene matches. The CDR3 runs to 13 residues.

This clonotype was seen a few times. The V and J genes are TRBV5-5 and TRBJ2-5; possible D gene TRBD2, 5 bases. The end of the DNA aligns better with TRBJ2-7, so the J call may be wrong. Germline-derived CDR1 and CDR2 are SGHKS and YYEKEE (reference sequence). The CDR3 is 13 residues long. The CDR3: CASSLDPGDEQYF. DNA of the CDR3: TGTGCCAGCAGCTTGGATCCCGGGGACGAGCAGTACTTC.